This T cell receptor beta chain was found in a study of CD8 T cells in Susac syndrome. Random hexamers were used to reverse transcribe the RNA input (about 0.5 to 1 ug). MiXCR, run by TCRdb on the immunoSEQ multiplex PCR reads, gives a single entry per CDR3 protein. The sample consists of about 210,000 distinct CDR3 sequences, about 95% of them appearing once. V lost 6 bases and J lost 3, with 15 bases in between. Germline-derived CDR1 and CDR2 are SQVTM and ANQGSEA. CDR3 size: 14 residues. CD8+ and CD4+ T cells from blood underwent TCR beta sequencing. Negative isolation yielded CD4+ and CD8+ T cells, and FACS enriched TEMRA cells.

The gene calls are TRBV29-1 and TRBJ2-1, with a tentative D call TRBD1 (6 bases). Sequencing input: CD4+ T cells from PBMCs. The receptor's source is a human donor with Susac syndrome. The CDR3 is CSVTDSIIYNEQFF. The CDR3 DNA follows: TGCAGCGTGACGGACAGTATCATCTACAATGAGCAGTTCTTC.